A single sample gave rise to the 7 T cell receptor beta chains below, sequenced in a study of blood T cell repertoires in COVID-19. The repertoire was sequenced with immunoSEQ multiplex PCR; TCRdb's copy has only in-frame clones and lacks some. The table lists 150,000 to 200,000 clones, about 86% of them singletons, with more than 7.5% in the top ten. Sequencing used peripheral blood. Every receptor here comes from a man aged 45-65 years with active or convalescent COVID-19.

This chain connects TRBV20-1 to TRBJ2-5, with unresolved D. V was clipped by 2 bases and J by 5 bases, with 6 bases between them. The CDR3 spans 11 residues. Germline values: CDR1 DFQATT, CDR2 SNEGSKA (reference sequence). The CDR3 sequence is CSARFAETQYF. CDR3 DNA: TGCAGTGCTAGATTTGCGGAGACCCAGTACTTC.

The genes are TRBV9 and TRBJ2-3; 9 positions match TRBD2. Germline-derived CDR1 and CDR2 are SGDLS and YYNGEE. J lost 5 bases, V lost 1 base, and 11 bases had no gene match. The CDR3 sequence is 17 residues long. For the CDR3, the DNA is TGTGCCAGCAGCGTACTTCGGACTAGCGCGGCAGGAGATACGCAGTATTTT. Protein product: CASSVLRTSAAGDTQYF. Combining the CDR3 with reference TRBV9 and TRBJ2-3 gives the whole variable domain DSGVTQTPKHLITATGQRVTLRCSPRSGDLSVYWYQQSLDQGLQFLIQYYNGEERAKGNILERFSAQQFPDLHSELNLSSLELGDSALYFCASSVLRTSAAGDTQYFGPGTRLTVL.

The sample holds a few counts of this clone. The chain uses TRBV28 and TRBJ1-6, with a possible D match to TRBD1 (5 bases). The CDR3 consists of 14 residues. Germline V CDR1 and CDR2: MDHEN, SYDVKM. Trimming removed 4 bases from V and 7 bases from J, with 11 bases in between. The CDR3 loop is CASSYPDTNSPLHF. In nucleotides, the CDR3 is TGTGCCAGCAGTTACCCGGACACGAATTCACCCCTCCACTTT.

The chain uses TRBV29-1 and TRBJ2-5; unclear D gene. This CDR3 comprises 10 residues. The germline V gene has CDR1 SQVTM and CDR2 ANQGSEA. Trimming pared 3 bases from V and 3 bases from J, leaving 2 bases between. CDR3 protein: CSVDEETQYF. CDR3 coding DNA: TGCAGCGTTGACGAAGAGACCCAGTACTTC.

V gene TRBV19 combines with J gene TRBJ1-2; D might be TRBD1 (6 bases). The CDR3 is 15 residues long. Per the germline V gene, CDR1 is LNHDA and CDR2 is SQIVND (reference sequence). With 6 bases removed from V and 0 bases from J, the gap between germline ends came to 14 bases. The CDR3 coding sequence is TGTGCCAGTAGGGAACGCAGGGGCGCTAACTATGGCTACACCTTC. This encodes CASRERRGANYGYTF.

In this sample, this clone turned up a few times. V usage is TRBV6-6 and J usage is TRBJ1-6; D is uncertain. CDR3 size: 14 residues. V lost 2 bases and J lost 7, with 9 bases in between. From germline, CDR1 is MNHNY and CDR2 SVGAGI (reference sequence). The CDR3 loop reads CASSYPEQNSPLHF. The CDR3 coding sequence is TGTGCCAGCAGTTACCCTGAACAGAATTCACCCCTCCACTTT.

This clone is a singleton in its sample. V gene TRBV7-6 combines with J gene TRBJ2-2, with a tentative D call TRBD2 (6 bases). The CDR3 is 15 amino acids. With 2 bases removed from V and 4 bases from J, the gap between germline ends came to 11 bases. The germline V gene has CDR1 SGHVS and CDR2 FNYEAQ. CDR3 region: CASSLQGSGTGELFF. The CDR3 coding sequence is TGTGCCAGCAGCTTACAGGGTAGCGGCACCGGGGAGCTGTTTTTT.